The clone carrying this T cell receptor beta chain has more than one count but fewer than ten. TCRdb re-derived calls from the RT-PCR reads in MiXCR, one entry per CDR3 protein. The profile shows about 700,000 distinct CDR3 sequences, 13% to 15% of them singletons. The CDR3 totals 15 residues. Germline-derived CDR1 and CDR2 are SGHRS and YFSETQ. V was clipped by 3 bases and J by 0 bases, with 10 bases between them. The sample was memory CD4+ T cells from blood. The chain uses TRBV5-1 and TRBJ2-1; D gene unclear. The sequence was obtained from a female donor in good health, serving as a healthy control. The CDR3 sequence is CASSSSSSSYNEQFF. CDR3 bases: TGCGCCAGCAGCTCCTCTTCTAGCTCCTACAATGAGCAGTTCTTC.